The source of this T cell receptor (beta chain) is a study of cytomegalovirus exposure and HLA in healthy donors. Study findings and constraints: Within an earlier analysis, most TCR beta V segments proved productive either about 90% or about 30% of the time. From TCR beta sequences, most subjects' HLA-A and HLA-B alleles were reportedly predicted accurately. The authors later linked a missense DCLRE1C variant to TCR beta V- and J-gene trimming.

The primer mix had 60 Vbeta and 13 Jbeta primers. Clones were read by immunoSEQ multiplex PCR, and TCRdb kept only the in-frame ones, dropping some. Seen here are more than 80,000 clones, less than 85% observed once, and the top ten hold 15% to 20%. The V gene's germline CDR1 is SNHLY and CDR2 FYNNEI. The V gene end was trimmed by 5 bases and the J gene end by 2 bases; junction bases not matched to a gene: 5. The length of the CDR3 is 15 residues. With regard to this clone: Antigen specificity is unknown. The identical CDR3 is also encoded by other nucleotide sequences in the sample.

Sequencing was carried out using PBMCs. The sequence was obtained from a woman in her fifties or sixties in good health and CMV-seropositive. The chain links TRBV2 to TRBJ1-5, with 8 positions matching TRBD1. The DNA for the CDR3 is TGTGCCAGCAGTTACAGGGGGGAGGGCAATCAGCCCCAGCATTTT. This gives the protein CASSYRGEGNQPQHF.